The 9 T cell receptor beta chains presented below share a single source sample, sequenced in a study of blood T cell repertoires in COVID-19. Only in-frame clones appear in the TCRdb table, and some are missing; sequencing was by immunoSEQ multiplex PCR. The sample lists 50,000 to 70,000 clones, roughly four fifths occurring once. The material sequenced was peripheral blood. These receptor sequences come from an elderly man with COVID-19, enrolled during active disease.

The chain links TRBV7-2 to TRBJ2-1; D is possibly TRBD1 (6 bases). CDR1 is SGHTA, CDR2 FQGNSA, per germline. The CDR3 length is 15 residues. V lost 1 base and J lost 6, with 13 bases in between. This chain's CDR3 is CASSLEGHRPNEQFF. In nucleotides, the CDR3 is TGTGCCAGCAGCTTAGAGGGACATAGGCCCAATGAGCAGTTCTTC.

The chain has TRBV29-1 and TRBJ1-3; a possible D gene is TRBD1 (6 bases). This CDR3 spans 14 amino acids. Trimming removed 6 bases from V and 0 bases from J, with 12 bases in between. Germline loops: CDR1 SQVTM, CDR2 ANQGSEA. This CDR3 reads CSVRRGGSGNTIYF. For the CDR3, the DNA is TGCAGCGTGCGGCGAGGGGGCTCTGGAAACACCATATATTTT.

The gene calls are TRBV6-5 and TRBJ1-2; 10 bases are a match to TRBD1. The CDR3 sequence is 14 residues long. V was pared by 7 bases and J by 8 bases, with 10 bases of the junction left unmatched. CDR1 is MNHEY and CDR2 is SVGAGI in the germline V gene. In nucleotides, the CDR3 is TGTGCCAGCACCCCCACTGGGACAGGGGAAGGCTACACCTTC. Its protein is CASTPTGTGEGYTF.

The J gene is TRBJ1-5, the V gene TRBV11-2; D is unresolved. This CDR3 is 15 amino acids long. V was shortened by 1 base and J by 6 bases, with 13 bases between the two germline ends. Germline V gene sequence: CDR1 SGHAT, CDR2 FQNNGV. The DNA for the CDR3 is TGTGCCAGCAGCTTAGGTCCGGGTATGATTCAGCCCCAGCATTTT. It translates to CASSLGPGMIQPQHF.

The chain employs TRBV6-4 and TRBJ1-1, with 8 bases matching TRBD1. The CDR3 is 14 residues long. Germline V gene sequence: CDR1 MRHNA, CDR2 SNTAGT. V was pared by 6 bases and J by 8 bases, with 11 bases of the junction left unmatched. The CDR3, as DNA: TGTGCCAGCAGCGACCGACAGGGGCAGGGCGAAGCTTTCTTT. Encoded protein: CASSDRQGQGEAFF.

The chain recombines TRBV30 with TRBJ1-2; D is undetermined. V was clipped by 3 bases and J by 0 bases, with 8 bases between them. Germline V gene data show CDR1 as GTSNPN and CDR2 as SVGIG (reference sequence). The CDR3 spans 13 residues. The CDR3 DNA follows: TGTGCCTGGAGACGGGGTCCTAACTATGGCTACACCTTC. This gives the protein CAWRRGPNYGYTF.

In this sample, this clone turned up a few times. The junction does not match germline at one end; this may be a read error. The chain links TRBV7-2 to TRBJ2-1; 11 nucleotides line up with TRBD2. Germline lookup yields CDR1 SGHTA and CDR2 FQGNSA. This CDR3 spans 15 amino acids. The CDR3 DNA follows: TGTGCCAGCAGCGTAGCGGGAGGGCCGAGAAATGAGCAGTTCTTC. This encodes CASSVAGGPRNEQFF.

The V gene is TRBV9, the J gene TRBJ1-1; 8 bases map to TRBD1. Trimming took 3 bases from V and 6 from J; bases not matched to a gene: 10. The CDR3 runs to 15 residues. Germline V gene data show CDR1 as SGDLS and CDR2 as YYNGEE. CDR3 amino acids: CASSARQGLLAEAFF. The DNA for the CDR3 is TGTGCCAGCAGCGCGAGACAGGGGTTATTGGCTGAAGCTTTCTTT.

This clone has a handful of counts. CDR3 sequence: CASGRDGMRETQYF. CDR3 in DNA: TGTGCCAGCGGCAGGGATGGGATGAGAGAGACCCAGTACTTC. The J gene is TRBJ2-5, the V gene TRBV5-5; D is possibly TRBD1 (5 bases). The CDR3 runs 14 residues. Trimming cost V 7 bases and J 4 bases, with 17 bases left between them. In germline, CDR1 is SGHKS, CDR2 YYEKEE (reference sequence).